The present entry profiles one T cell receptor beta chain with its context. Antigen unknown. The data stem from a study of monozygotic twins with inflammatory bowel disease. Overall study results and limits: Heterogeneous immunosuppressive treatment regimens may have introduced variability into patient repertoires.

This CDR3 has 14 amino acids. CDR1 and CDR2 (germline): MDHEN, SYDVKM. TCRdb reworked the 5' RACE reads into one entry per CDR3 protein, no DNA. The sample's table shows approximately 400,000 distinct CDR3 sequences. The genes are TRBV28 and TRBJ2-7; TCRdb lists TRBD2, though no DNA is available to test this call. The receptor was isolated from a human donor with ulcerative colitis or Crohn's disease, or a healthy co-twin of an affected twin (not recorded which). The sample was blood. The CDR3 loop is CASSAGGSSYEQYF.